The entry that follows covers one T cell receptor beta chain sequence. Its matching antigen is unknown. Assay: immunoSEQ multiplex PCR; the TCRdb copy retains only in-frame clones and omits some. This sample has 85,000 to 130,000 clones; about nine tenths occur once, and the top ten carry roughly a sixth. Germline values: CDR1 LNHNV, CDR2 YYDKDF (reference sequence). The trim removed 0 bases at V and 6 bases at J, leaving 10 bases unmatched. The CDR3 loop spans 16 amino acids. This sample was included in a study of T cell responses to AZD1222 COVID-19 vaccine. Findings of the study overall: Vaccine-related CD4 TCRs covered spike, predominating at 160-218 and 743-854. At baseline, just five or six AZD1222 recipients tested seropositive. Nearly half of spike-specific TCRs reportedly target unmutated variant regions.

Here the sequenced sample was peripheral blood, taken on day 0 of AZD1222 vaccination. The chain combines TRBV15 with TRBJ1-2, with 7 bases aligning to TRBD1. The sequence was obtained from an adult in good health. The DNA of the CDR3 is TGTGCCACCAGCAGAGATCTGGGACAGCCCATAGATGGCTACACCTTC. Translated, it gives CATSRDLGQPIDGYTF. Complete variable domain (other parts from reference TRBV15 and TRBJ1-2): DAMVIQNPRYQVTQFGKPVTLSCSQTLNHNVMYWYQQKSSQAPKLLFHYYDKDFNNEADTPDNFQSRRPNTSFCFLDIRSPGLGDTAMYLCATSRDLGQPIDGYTFGSGTRLTVV.